This T cell receptor (beta chain) was obtained from a study of post-analysis software for immune sequencing data. Notes on this clonotype: The antigen is undetermined.

Findings and caveats of the study: Comparison of patients with controls showed 5 or 6 TRBV segments more frequent in patients, TRBV5-6, TRBV5-1 and TRBV20-1 among them.

Looked up from germline, CDR1 is KGHDR and CDR2 is SFDVKD. After removal of 1 base from V and 9 bases from J, the junction contained 7 bases not matched to a gene. This CDR3 comprises 16 residues. Researchers reported that TCR beta cDNA libraries carried unique molecular identifiers. TCRdb analysed the PCR reads with MiXCR anew, one entry per CDR3 protein. The table lists hundreds of thousands of distinct CDR3 sequences, over 45% of them singletons. The sequencing input was blood. The J gene is TRBJ2-1, the V gene TRBV24-1; 11 bases match TRBD2. The receptor comes from a girl aged 2-10 years with multiple sclerosis. In DNA form, the CDR3 reads TGTGCCACCAGTGATTTCGGGCTAGCGGGGGGCGGTGAGCAGTTCTTC. Its translation is CATSDFGLAGGGEQFF.